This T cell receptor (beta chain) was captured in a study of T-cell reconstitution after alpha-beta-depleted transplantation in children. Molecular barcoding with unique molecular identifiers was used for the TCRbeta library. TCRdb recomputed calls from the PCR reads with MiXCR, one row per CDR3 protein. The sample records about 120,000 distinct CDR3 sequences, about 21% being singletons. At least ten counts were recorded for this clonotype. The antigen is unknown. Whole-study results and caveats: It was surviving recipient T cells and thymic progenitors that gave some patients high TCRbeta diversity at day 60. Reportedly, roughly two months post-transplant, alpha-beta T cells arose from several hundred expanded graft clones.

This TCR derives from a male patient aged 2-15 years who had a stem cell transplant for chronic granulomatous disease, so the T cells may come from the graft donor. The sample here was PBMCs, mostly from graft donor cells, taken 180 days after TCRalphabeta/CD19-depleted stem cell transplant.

DNA of the CDR3: TGCAGTGCTAGGGAGGGCTCCTACGAGCAGTACTTC. Translated, it gives CSAREGSYEQYF. The V call is TRBV20-1, the J call TRBJ2-7, with D maybe TRBD2 (6 bases). The germline V gene has CDR1 DFQATT and CDR2 SNEGSKA (reference sequence). With 3 bases removed from V and 0 bases from J, the gap between germline ends came to 6 bases. CDR3 length: 12 amino acids.